The present T cell receptor beta chain was sequenced within a study of blood T cell repertoires in COVID-19. Participants spanned ages about 18 to 90 years and resided in around 25 US areas. Only in-frame clones appear in the TCRdb table, and some are missing; sequencing was by immunoSEQ multiplex PCR. The sample includes roughly 320,000 clones, 85% to 95% of them seen just once. Germline CDR1 reads LGHDT; CDR2 reads YNNKEL (reference sequence). V lost 4 bases and J 6 bases, leaving 7 bases between the germline ends. This CDR3 contains 11 residues. This receptor was obtained from a woman aged 25-40 years who had been exposed to COVID-19. The sequencing sample was made of PBMCs or T cells enriched from blood (not recorded which). The gene calls are TRBV3-1 (or the pseudogene TRBV3-2) and TRBJ2-7; D possibly corresponds to TRBD2 (5 bases). CDR3 sequence: CASSRGSEQYF. CDR3 coding DNA: TGTGCCAGCAGCCGAGGGTCCGAGCAGTACTTC.